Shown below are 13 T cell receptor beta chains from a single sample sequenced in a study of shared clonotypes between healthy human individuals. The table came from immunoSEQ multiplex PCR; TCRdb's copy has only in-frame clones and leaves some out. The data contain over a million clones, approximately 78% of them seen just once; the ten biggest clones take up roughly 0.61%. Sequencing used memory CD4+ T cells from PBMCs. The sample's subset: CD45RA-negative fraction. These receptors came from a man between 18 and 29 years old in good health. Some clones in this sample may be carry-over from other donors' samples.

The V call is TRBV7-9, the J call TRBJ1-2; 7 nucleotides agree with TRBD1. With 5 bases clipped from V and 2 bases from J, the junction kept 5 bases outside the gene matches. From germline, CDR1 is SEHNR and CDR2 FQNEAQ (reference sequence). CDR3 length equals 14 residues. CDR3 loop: CASSPTDRNYGYTF. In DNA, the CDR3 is TGTGCCAGCAGCCCGACGGACAGGAACTATGGCTACACCTTC.

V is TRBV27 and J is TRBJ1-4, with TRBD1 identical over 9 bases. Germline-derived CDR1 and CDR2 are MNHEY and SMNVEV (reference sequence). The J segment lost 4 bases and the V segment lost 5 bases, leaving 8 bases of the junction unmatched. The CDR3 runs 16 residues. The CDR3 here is CASSPTGGGNNEKLFF. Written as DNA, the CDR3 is TGTGCCAGCAGTCCGACAGGGGGGGGCAATAATGAAAAACTGTTTTTT.

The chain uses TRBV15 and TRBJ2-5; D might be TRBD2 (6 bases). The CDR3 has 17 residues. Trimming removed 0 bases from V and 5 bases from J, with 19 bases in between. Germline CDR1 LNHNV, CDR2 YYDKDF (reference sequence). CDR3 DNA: TGTGCCACCAGCAGAGATCGGAGTAGGAGGGTGGAGGAGACCCAGTACTTC. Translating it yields CATSRDRSRRVEETQYF.

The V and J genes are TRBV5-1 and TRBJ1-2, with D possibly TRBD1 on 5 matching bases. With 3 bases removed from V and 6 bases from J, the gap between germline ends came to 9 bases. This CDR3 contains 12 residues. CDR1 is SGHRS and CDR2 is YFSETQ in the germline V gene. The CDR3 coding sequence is TGCGCCAGCAGCTCCAGGGCGGATGGCTACACCTTC. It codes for CASSSRADGYTF. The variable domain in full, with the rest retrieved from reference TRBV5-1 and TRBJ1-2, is KAGVTQTPRYLIKTRGQQVTLSCSPISGHRSVSWYQQTPGQGLQFLFEYFSETQRNKGNFPGRFSGRQFSNSRSEMNVSTLELGDSALYLCASSSRADGYTFGSGTRLTVV.

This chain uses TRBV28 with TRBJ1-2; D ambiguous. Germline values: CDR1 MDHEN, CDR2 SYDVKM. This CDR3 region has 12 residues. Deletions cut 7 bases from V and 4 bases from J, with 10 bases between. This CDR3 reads CASTGELYGYTF. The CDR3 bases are TGTGCCAGCACCGGGGAACTCTATGGCTACACCTTC.

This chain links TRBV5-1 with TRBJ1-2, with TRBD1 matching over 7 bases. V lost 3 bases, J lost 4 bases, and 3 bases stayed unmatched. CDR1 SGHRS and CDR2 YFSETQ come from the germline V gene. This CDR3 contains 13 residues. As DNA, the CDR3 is TGCGCCAGCAGCTCTGGACAGGCCTATGGCTACACCTTC. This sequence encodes CASSSGQAYGYTF.

The CDR3 protein is CASSSPARNTGELFF. As DNA, the CDR3 is TGTGCCAGCAGTTCGCCGGCGCGGAACACCGGGGAGCTGTTTTTT. The V call is TRBV28, the J call TRBJ2-2; D remains ambiguous. The CDR3 contains 15 residues. Germline V CDR1 and CDR2: MDHEN, SYDVKM. V was cut by 4 bases and J by 1 base, with 10 bases left in between.

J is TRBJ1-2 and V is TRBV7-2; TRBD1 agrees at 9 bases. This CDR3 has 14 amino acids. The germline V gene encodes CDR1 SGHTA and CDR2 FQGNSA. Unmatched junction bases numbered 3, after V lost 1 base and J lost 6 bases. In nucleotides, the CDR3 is TGTGCCAGCAGCTTAGACAGGGGGCCGGATGGCTACACCTTC. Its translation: CASSLDRGPDGYTF.

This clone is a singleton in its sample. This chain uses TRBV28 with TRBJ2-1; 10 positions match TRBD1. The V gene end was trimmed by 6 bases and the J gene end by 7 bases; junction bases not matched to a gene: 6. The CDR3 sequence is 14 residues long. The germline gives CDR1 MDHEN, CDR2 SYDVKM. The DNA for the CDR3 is TGTGCCAGCAGGCGGGACAGGGGTTTGAATGAGCAGTTCTTC. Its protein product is CASRRDRGLNEQFF.

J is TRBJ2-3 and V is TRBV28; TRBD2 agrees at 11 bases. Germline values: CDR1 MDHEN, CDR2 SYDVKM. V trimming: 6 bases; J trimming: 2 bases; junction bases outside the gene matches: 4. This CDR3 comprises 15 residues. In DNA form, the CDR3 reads TGTGCCAGCAGGGGGACTAGCGGCACCACAGATACGCAGTATTTT. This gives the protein CASRGTSGTTDTQYF.

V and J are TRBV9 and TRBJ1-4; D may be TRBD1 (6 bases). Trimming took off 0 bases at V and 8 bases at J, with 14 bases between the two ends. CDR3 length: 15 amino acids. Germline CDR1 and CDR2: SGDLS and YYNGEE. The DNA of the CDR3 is TGTGCCAGCAGCGTAGGACAGGCCCCGGGCGAAAAACTGTTTTTT. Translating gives CASSVGQAPGEKLFF.

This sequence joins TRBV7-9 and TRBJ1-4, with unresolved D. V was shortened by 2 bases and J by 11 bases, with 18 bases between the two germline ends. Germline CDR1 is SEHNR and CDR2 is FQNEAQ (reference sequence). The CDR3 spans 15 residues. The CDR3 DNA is TGTGCCAGCAGCTTAATTGGATCATCTCTGGGCAAACTGTTTTTT. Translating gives CASSLIGSSLGKLFF.

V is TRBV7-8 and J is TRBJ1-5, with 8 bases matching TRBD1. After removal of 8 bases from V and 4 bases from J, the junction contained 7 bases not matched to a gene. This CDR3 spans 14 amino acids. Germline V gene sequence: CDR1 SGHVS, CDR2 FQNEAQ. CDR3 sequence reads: CASGLQGVNQPQHF. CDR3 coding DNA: TGTGCCAGCGGATTACAGGGGGTAAATCAGCCCCAGCATTTT.